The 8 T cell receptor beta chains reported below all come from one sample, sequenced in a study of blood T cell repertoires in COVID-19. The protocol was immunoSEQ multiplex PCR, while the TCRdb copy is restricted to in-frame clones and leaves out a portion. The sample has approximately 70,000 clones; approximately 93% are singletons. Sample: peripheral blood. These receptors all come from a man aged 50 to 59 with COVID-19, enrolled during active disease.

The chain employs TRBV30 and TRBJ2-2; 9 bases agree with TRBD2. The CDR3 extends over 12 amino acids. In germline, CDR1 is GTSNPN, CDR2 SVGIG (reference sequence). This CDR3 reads CAGGRGTGELFF. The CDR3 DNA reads TGTGCGGGCGGGAGGGGAACCGGGGAGCTGTTTTTT.

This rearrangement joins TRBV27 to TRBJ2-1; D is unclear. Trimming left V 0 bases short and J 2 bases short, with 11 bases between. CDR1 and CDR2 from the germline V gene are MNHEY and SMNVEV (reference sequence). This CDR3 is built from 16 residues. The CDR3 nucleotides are TGTGCCAGCAGTTTATCTCCTGGGCTGACCTACAATGAGCAGTTCTTC. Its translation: CASSLSPGLTYNEQFF.

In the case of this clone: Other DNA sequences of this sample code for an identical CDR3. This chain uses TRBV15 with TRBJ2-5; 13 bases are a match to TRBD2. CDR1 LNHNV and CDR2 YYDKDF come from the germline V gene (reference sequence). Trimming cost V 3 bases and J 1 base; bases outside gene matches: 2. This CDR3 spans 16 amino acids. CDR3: CATSRGLAGPQETQYF. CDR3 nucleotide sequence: TGTGCCACCAGCAGGGGACTAGCGGGACCCCAAGAGACCCAGTACTTC.

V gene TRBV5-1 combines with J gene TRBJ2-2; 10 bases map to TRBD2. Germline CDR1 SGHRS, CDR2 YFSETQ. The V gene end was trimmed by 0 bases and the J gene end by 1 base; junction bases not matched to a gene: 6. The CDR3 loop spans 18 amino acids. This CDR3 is CASSLEASGRWNTGELFF. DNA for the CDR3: TGCGCCAGCAGCTTGGAAGCTAGCGGGAGATGGAACACCGGGGAGCTGTTTTTT.

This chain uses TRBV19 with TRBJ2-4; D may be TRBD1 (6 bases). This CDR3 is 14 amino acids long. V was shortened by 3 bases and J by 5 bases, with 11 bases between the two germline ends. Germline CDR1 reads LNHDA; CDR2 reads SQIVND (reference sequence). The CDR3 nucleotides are TGTGCCAGTAGTATCTCAGGGGTACAAAACATTCAGTACTTC. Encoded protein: CASSISGVQNIQYF.

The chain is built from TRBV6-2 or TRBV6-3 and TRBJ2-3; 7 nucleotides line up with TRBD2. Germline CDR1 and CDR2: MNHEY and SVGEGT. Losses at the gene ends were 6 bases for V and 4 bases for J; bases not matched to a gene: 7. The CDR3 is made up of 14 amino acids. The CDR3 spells CASRPPAGADTQYF. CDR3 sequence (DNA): TGTGCCAGCAGGCCTCCCGCGGGAGCAGATACGCAGTATTTT.

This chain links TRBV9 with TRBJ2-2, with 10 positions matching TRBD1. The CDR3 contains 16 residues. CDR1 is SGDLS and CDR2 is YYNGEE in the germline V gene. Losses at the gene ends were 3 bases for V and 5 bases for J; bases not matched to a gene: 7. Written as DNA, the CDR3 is TGTGCCAGCAGCGCCCTGGGACAGGGGTATACCGGGGAGCTGTTTTTT. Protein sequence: CASSALGQGYTGELFF.

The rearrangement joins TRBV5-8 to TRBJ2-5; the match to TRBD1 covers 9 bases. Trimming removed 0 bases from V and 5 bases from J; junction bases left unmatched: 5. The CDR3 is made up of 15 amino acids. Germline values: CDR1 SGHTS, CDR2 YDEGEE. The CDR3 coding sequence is TGTGCCAGCAGCTTGGTTTGGACAGGGGTGGAGACCCAGTACTTC. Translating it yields CASSLVWTGVETQYF.